The 10 T cell receptor beta chains in this list originate from one sample, sequenced in a study of CD8 T cells in Susac syndrome. The authors reverse transcribed about 0.5 to 1 ug RNA with random hexamers. Each CDR3 protein gets one entry after TCRdb re-called the immunoSEQ multiplex PCR reads with MiXCR. The table shows about 280,000 distinct CDR3 sequences, with 70% to 90% occurring only once. Sample: CD8+ T cells from PBMCs. The receptors here all came from a human donor with multiple sclerosis.

The chain uses TRBV13 and TRBJ2-2; 8 bases fit TRBD1. V shed 6 bases, J shed 4 bases, and the junction held 10 bases outside the gene matches. The length of the CDR3 is 16 residues. Germline loops: CDR1 PRHDT, CDR2 FYEKMQ (reference sequence). For the CDR3, the DNA is TGTGCCAGCAGGGGGAGGACAGGGCGAAGCACCGGGGAGCTGTTTTTT. This gives the protein CASRGRTGRSTGELFF.

The chain carries TRBV29-1 and TRBJ1-2, with 8 bases identical to TRBD1. The V segment lost 7 bases and the J segment 10 bases; nucleotides outside the gene matches: 5. The CDR3 spans 10 residues. Per germline, CDR1 SQVTM and CDR2 ANQGSEA. Written as DNA, the CDR3 is TGCAGCGGAGGACAGGGTGACTACACCTTC. Its protein is CSGGQGDYTF.

The CDR3, as DNA: TGTGCCAGCAGTTTGCTAGGGGAGAGGCCTAACTACAATGAGCAGTTCTTC. It translates to CASSLLGERPNYNEQFF. This chain joins TRBV12-3 or TRBV12-4 and TRBJ2-1; D assignment may be TRBD1 or TRBD2 (5 bases each). V was shortened by 3 bases and J by 3 bases, with 18 bases between the two germline ends. The CDR3 contains 17 residues.

V and J are TRBV7-9 and TRBJ2-2, with 8 bases identical to TRBD1. In germline, CDR1 is SEHNR, CDR2 FQNEAQ (reference sequence). The J segment lost 6 bases and the V segment lost 1 base, leaving 1 base of the junction unmatched. This CDR3 region has 14 residues. The CDR3 sequence: CASSLGDRPGELFF. The DNA of the CDR3 is TGTGCCAGCAGCTTAGGGGACAGGCCCGGGGAGCTGTTTTTT.

V usage is TRBV9 and J usage is TRBJ2-6, with D unclear. CDR1 SGDLS and CDR2 YYNGEE come from the germline V gene. This CDR3 spans 15 amino acids. Trimming shortened V by 0 bases and J by 3 bases, and 7 bases separated the two germline ends. CDR3 protein: CASSVGVGGANVLTF. CDR3 bases: TGTGCCAGCAGCGTAGGGGTCGGTGGGGCCAACGTCCTGACTTTC.

The J gene is TRBJ2-5, the V gene TRBV27; TRBD2 agrees at 11 bases. The germline V gene encodes CDR1 MNHEY and CDR2 SMNVEV (reference sequence). The CDR3 extends over 15 amino acids. V trimming: 5 bases; J trimming: 3 bases; junction bases outside the gene matches: 5. CDR3 sequence reads: CASSLGTSGKETQYF. CDR3 sequence (DNA): TGTGCCAGCAGTCTTGGGACTAGCGGAAAAGAGACCCAGTACTTC.

The rearrangement uses TRBV7-9 and TRBJ2-1; D is possibly TRBD2 (5 bases). The CDR3 consists of 16 residues. Trimming pared 5 bases from V and 4 bases from J, leaving 18 bases between. CDR1 and CDR2 from the germline V gene are SEHNR and FQNEAQ (reference sequence). CDR3 DNA sequence: TGTGCCAGCAGCGGTGGAAAGAGAGGAGGTTACAATGAGCAGTTCTTC. Amino acid sequence: CASSGGKRGGYNEQFF.

The chain combines TRBV28 with TRBJ1-3, with 7 bases identical to TRBD1. J was trimmed by 1 base and V by 4 bases; bases with no gene match: 7. CDR1 is MDHEN and CDR2 is SYDVKM in the germline V gene. The length of the CDR3 is 16 residues. CDR3 nucleotide sequence: TGTGCCAGCAGTTCCTTTACAGGGGAATCTGGAAACACCATATATTTT. Its protein is CASSSFTGESGNTIYF.

The J gene is TRBJ2-7, the V gene TRBV27; D may be TRBD1 (5 bases). Germline loops: CDR1 MNHEY, CDR2 SMNVEV (reference sequence). There are 14 residues in the CDR3. Trimming stripped 5 bases from V and 3 bases from J, with 14 bases between. The CDR3 DNA follows: TGTGCCAGCAGTCTTTCTGACAGCCGCTACGAGCAGTACTTC. This gives the protein CASSLSDSRYEQYF.

The chain combines TRBV7-9 with TRBJ2-7, with D tentatively TRBD2 (5 bases). V gave up 6 bases and J gave up 3 bases, with 12 bases separating them. The CDR3 spans 13 residues. The germline gives CDR1 SEHNR, CDR2 FQNEAQ (reference sequence). CDR3 sequence (DNA): TGTGCCAGCAGTCCCCCGGGGAGCTACGAGCAGTACTTC. Translation: CASSPPGSYEQYF.